This TCR beta chain was identified during a study of blood T cell repertoires in COVID-19. This clone was counted a single time. The V end lost 4 bases, the J end lost 2 bases, and 9 bases lay between the germline ends. Germline V CDR1 and CDR2: SGHRS, YFSETQ. The CDR3 length is 13 residues. The authors' processing: Amplification of reference gene primers was used by the study to estimate nucleated cell counts. Measured with immunoSEQ multiplex PCR; TCRdb has only the in-frame clones, and not every one. V and J calls and clone size are those listed in that table; D and trimming were worked out from the DNA. The sample lists around 140,000 clones, 80% to 90% occurring once.

Sequenced: PBMCs or T cells enriched from blood (not recorded which). The rearrangement uses TRBV5-1 and TRBJ2-5; a possible D gene is TRBD1 (6 bases). The origin of this receptor is a man aged 60-69 years who had recovered from COVID-19. The DNA of the CDR3 is TGCGCCAGCAGCAGAGGACAGCAAGAGACCCAGTACTTC. Its translation is CASSRGQQETQYF.